The 5 T cell receptor beta chains in this list originate from one sample, sequenced in a study of blood T cell repertoires in COVID-19. Some clones are missing from TCRdb's copy, which holds only in-frame ones; the method was immunoSEQ multiplex PCR. This table holds 30,000 to 35,000 clones, about 85% found once. The specimen sequenced was peripheral blood. All receptors derive from a human donor with acute or convalescent COVID-19. The donor label of this sample is uncertain.

The chain has TRBV9 and TRBJ1-3, with D hard to call. The CDR3 extends over 14 amino acids. CDR1 and CDR2 (germline): SGDLS, YYNGEE. Trimming removed 2 bases from V and 0 bases from J, with 6 bases in between. CDR3 residues: CASSVANSGNTIYF. In nucleotides, the CDR3 is TGTGCCAGCAGCGTCGCGAACTCTGGAAACACCATATATTTT.

This clone was seen once. CDR3 protein: CASSPRGDTQYF. CDR3 bases: TGTGCCAGCAGTCCCAGAGGGGATACGCAGTATTTT. This chain uses TRBV12-3 or TRBV12-4 with TRBJ2-3; D may be TRBD2 (5 bases). The germline V and J ends were trimmed by 5 bases and 6 bases, with 9 bases remaining between them. The CDR3 spans 12 residues.

The chain carries TRBV6-5 and TRBJ1-6; perhaps TRBD1 as D (5 bases). The CDR3 runs to 16 residues. Germline loops: CDR1 MNHEY, CDR2 SVGAGI. Trimming shortened V by 0 bases and J by 5 bases, and 11 bases separated the two germline ends. In DNA form, the CDR3 reads TGTGCCAGCAGTTACTCGGGAGGAGGGGATAATTCACCCCTCCACTTT. Protein sequence: CASSYSGGGDNSPLHF.

J is TRBJ1-2 and V is TRBV30, with D possibly TRBD1 on 5 matching bases. CDR1 GTSNPN and CDR2 SVGIG come from the germline V gene (reference sequence). The CDR3 covers 13 residues. The V gene lost 4 bases and the J gene lost 4 bases, with 13 bases spanning the gap. CDR3 nucleotides: TGTGCCTGGAACAGGCTTTTCGGCTATGGCTACACCTTC. Its translation: CAWNRLFGYGYTF.

The V and J genes are TRBV6-6 and TRBJ1-1, with a possible D match to TRBD1 (5 bases). The V gene's germline CDR1 is MNHNY and CDR2 SVGAGI (reference sequence). The CDR3 runs 15 residues. The V gene lost 2 bases and the J gene lost 8 bases, with 18 bases spanning the gap. The CDR3 protein is CASSYTETDRAEAFF. DNA for the CDR3: TGTGCCAGCAGTTACACAGAGACCGACAGAGCGGAAGCTTTCTTT.